This passage covers 7 T cell receptor beta chains from one sample sequenced in a study of cytomegalovirus exposure and HLA in healthy donors. The PCR used 60 Vbeta and 13 Jbeta primers. Measured with immunoSEQ multiplex PCR; TCRdb has only the in-frame clones, and not every one. Among about 150,000 clones listed, over 70% were seen once. The sequenced sample consisted of PBMCs. These TCRs come from a man aged 50-59 years in good health and CMV-seropositive.

J is TRBJ1-1 and V is TRBV7-2; 7 bases line up with TRBD1. This CDR3 spans 15 amino acids. Per germline, CDR1 SGHTA and CDR2 FQGNSA. V was pared by 2 bases and J by 3 bases, with 6 bases of the junction left unmatched. The CDR3 DNA sequence: TGTGCCAGCAGCTTAAACTGGCAGGGGGACACTGAAGCTTTCTTT. Translation gives CASSLNWQGDTEAFF.

The V and J genes are TRBV30 and TRBJ1-4; D is perhaps TRBD1 (6 bases). This CDR3 has 14 amino acids. Germline CDR1 GTSNPN, CDR2 SVGIG (reference sequence). V was trimmed by 5 bases and J by 7 bases, leaving 17 bases between them. The CDR3 spells CAWDPGAVREKLFF. DNA of the CDR3: TGTGCCTGGGACCCAGGGGCAGTGCGTGAAAAACTGTTTTTT.

The gene calls are TRBV9 and TRBJ1-1; no reliable D call. CDR1 and CDR2 (germline): SGDLS, YYNGEE. V gave up 3 bases and J gave up 10 bases, with 10 bases separating them. The CDR3 sequence is 11 residues long. CDR3 nucleotides: TGTGCCAGCAGCGCGGTGTCCGGAGCTTTCTTT. It translates to CASSAVSGAFF.

The chain recombines TRBV15 with TRBJ2-7; D call uncertain. Trimming removed 0 bases from V and 3 bases from J, with 9 bases in between. In germline, CDR1 is LNHNV, CDR2 YYDKDF (reference sequence). This CDR3 is built from 14 residues. In DNA, the CDR3 is TGTGCCACCAGCAGAGAAACAGCTATCTACGAGCAGTACTTC. Its protein product is CATSRETAIYEQYF.

The CDR3 nucleotides are TGTGCCAGCAGCTTGGGACAGGGCATATCGCTAGATACGCAGTATTTT. This translates into CASSLGQGISLDTQYF. The chain carries TRBV9 and TRBJ2-3; 9 bases line up with TRBD1. From germline, CDR1 is SGDLS and CDR2 YYNGEE. The CDR3 is made up of 16 amino acids. The junction had 11 bases not matched to a gene; V was cut back by 4 bases and J by 5 bases.

V and J are TRBV19 and TRBJ1-1; D ambiguous. The CDR3 runs 13 residues. V was cut by 7 bases and J by 3 bases, with 12 bases left in between. Germline CDR1 and CDR2: LNHDA and SQIVND (reference sequence). CDR3 protein: CASTRGGDTEAFF. The DNA for the CDR3 is TGTGCCAGTACCCGGGGTGGAGACACTGAAGCTTTCTTT. Filled out from reference TRBV19 and TRBJ1-1, the complete variable domain reads DGGITQSPKYLFRKEGQNVTLSCEQNLNHDAMYWYRQDPGQGLRLIYYSQIVNDFQKGDIAEGYSVSREKKESFPLTVTSAQKNPTAFYLCASTRGGDTEAFFGQGTRLTVV.

J is TRBJ2-3 and V is TRBV4-1; 13 bases fit TRBD2. Germline V CDR1 and CDR2: MGHRA, YSYEKL. The CDR3 spans 16 residues. Trimming removed 4 bases from V and 6 bases from J; junction bases left unmatched: 7. The DNA for the CDR3 is TGCGCCAGCAGCCCCGTCCCGACTAGCGGGGGGGATACGCAGTATTTT. This translates into CASSPVPTSGGDTQYF.